A selection of T cell receptor beta chains follows, all from one sample in a study of blood T cell repertoires in COVID-19. TCRdb keeps only in-frame clones here, not all; method: immunoSEQ multiplex PCR. The top ten hold under 20% of the sample, which has around 90,000 clones, roughly 80% seen once. Sequencing used peripheral blood. These receptors all come from a human donor in a cohort sampled during active COVID-19. Each CDR3 is given with its conserved first and last residue.

v_call cdr3_aa
TRBV10-3 CATHSGTYEQYF
TRBV12-3/TRBV12-4 CASSLRDTEAFF
TRBV7-3 CASSPTSGSYEQYF
TRBV3-1/TRBV3-2 CASSQDFGVEQYF
TRBV7-9 CASSLGGSGRRETQYF
TRBV6-5 CASSVTDMNTEAFF
TRBV10-1 CARTGGAFGAFF
TRBV27 CASSFVGQAGANVLTF
TRBV6-5 CASSYPAGGPGEQYF
TRBV10-1 CASKSQGGTEAFF
TRBV4-1 CASSQDSRGSTEAFF
TRBV6-6 CASSPSGTGGETQYF
TRBV3-1/TRBV3-2 CASSPLSNTEAFF
TRBV4-1 CASSPEGAGQGGVGF
TRBV5-4 CASSLEGAGAVPDTQYF
TRBV5-1 CATRQAGSITDTQYF
TRBV19 CASTRFMAPSSGANVLTF
TRBV28 CASSFPQDATNEKLFF
TRBV19 CASSIGSGRGGYEQYF
TRBV18 CASSPGQGMNEQYF
TRBV11-1 CASSSRTGTEAFF
TRBV27 CASKPRLAGGEEQYF
TRBV11-2 CASSSPGLAGGEQYF
TRBV7-6 CASSPIGGTSRKETQYF
TRBV28 CASTSALAGKYNEQFF
TRBV5-6 CASSSLRRKLPNEKLFF
TRBV11-2 CASTPVRQGPYEQYF
TRBV5-4 CASSLKVLAGLGNEQYF
TRBV7-2 CASSQLPSYEQYF
TRBV21-1 CASSKEFSKSDRPKETQYF